The rows below give T cell receptor beta chains drawn from one sample of a study of T cell responses to AZD1222 COVID-19 vaccine. Using immunoSEQ multiplex PCR, the repertoire was profiled, and TCRdb retains in-frame clones only, with some absent. This sample carries about 35,000 clones, 80% to 90% of them seen once, and the ten largest clones take roughly 9.6%. The material sequenced was peripheral blood, taken 28 days after the second AZD1222 dose. The receptors were gathered from an adult who received the AZD1222 COVID-19 vaccine. CDR3s include the opening cysteine and the closing phenylalanine or tryptophan. Each record gives: CDR3 DNA, CDR3 protein, V gene, J gene, clone size, D gene. D genes are given only for firm matches. Not every row has a clone size; where given, it reads once, few, many or a size class.

CDR3nt: TGTGCCAGCAGCCAAGATCAGTTTCAAGGTTCACCCCTCCACTTT
CDR3aa: CASSQDQFQGSPLHF
v_gene: TRBV14
j_gene: TRBJ1-6
abundance: -
d_gene: -

CDR3nt: TGTGCCATCAGTGAGAGGGAGAACTATGGCTACACCTTC
CDR3aa: CAISERENYGYTF
v_gene: TRBV10-3
j_gene: TRBJ1-2
abundance: -
d_gene: -

CDR3nt: TGTGCCAGCAGCCAAGGGTCGACAGGGGGTCATTCACCCCTCCACTTT
CDR3aa: CASSQGSTGGHSPLHF
v_gene: TRBV3-1/TRBV3-2
j_gene: TRBJ1-6
abundance: -
d_gene: TRBD1

CDR3nt: TGCAGCGGAAAGGAACCCTACAATGAGCAGTTCTTC
CDR3aa: CSGKEPYNEQFF
v_gene: TRBV29-1
j_gene: TRBJ2-1
abundance: -
d_gene: -

CDR3nt: TGTGCCAGCAGCCCCCCCGGGGGGAGTTATGGCTACACCTTC
CDR3aa: CASSPPGGSYGYTF
v_gene: TRBV21-1
j_gene: TRBJ1-2
abundance: -
d_gene: -

CDR3nt: TGTGCCCAACCGGGCCCAATTTACTCTGGAAACACCATATATTTT
CDR3aa: CAQPGPIYSGNTIYF
v_gene: TRBV7-9
j_gene: TRBJ1-3
abundance: once
d_gene: -

CDR3nt: TGCGCCAGCAGCTTAGGGGGACAGGGGGCCGGAAACATTCAGTACTTC
CDR3aa: CASSLGGQGAGNIQYF
v_gene: TRBV5-1
j_gene: TRBJ2-4
abundance: -
d_gene: TRBD1

CDR3nt: TGTGCCACCATGGGAGCCGGGGCCAACGTCCTGACTTTC
CDR3aa: CATMGAGANVLTF
v_gene: TRBV24-1
j_gene: TRBJ2-6
abundance: -
d_gene: -

CDR3nt: TGCGCCAGCAGCTACTCCGGGACTGTAATGAACACTGAAGCTTTCTTT
CDR3aa: CASSYSGTVMNTEAFF
v_gene: TRBV5-1
j_gene: TRBJ1-1
abundance: -
d_gene: -

CDR3nt: TGCAGCGTTGACTTAGCGGGTTTGACGGCGCAGTATTTT
CDR3aa: CSVDLAGLTAQYF
v_gene: TRBV29-1
j_gene: TRBJ2-3
abundance: few
d_gene: TRBD2

CDR3nt: TGTGCCAGCAGCTTCTTCGGCGCAGGCCCCCCCGGGGAGCTGTTTTTT
CDR3aa: CASSFFGAGPPGELFF
v_gene: TRBV7-2
j_gene: TRBJ2-2
abundance: -
d_gene: -

CDR3nt: TGTGCCAGCAGCACCCCAAGGGGTGAGCAGTTCTTC
CDR3aa: CASSTPRGEQFF
v_gene: TRBV7-6
j_gene: TRBJ2-1
abundance: -
d_gene: -

CDR3nt: TGCGCCAGCAGCACTTCGGGGGCAGGGGGCAACGAGCAGTACTTC
CDR3aa: CASSTSGAGGNEQYF
v_gene: TRBV5-1
j_gene: TRBJ2-7
abundance: -
d_gene: TRBD1

CDR3nt: TGTGCCAGCAGCGGCGACAGGGATAATTCACCCCTCCACTTT
CDR3aa: CASSGDRDNSPLHF
v_gene: TRBV7-9
j_gene: TRBJ1-6
abundance: -
d_gene: TRBD1

CDR3nt: TGTGCCAGCAGTGAGGGCAGGGTGAACTACAATGAGCAGTTCTTC
CDR3aa: CASSEGRVNYNEQFF
v_gene: TRBV6-4
j_gene: TRBJ2-1
abundance: -
d_gene: -

CDR3nt: TGCGCCAGCAGCTCGGGCCGGAGCTCCTACAATGAGCAGTTCTTC
CDR3aa: CASSSGRSSYNEQFF
v_gene: TRBV5-1
j_gene: TRBJ2-1
abundance: -
d_gene: -

CDR3nt: TGTGCCAGCAGCTTGGCCGGGACAGGGTCAGGAAACACCATATATTTT
CDR3aa: CASSLAGTGSGNTIYF
v_gene: TRBV5-6
j_gene: TRBJ1-3
abundance: -
d_gene: TRBD1

CDR3nt: TGTGCCAGCAGCTTTTCAGGGGATAATTCACCCCTCCACTTT
CDR3aa: CASSFSGDNSPLHF
v_gene: TRBV11-2
j_gene: TRBJ1-6
abundance: few
d_gene: -

CDR3nt: TGCGCCAGCAGTCCCGCTGGACCCTTACAAGATGAGCAGTTCTTC
CDR3aa: CASSPAGPLQDEQFF
v_gene: TRBV10-1
j_gene: TRBJ2-1
abundance: -
d_gene: -

CDR3nt: TGTGCCTGGAGTTCGGGGGTCAATCAGCCCCAGCATTTT
CDR3aa: CAWSSGVNQPQHF
v_gene: TRBV30
j_gene: TRBJ1-5
abundance: -
d_gene: -

CDR3nt: TGCGCCAGCAGCTTCGTCCCGGTTGTGGAAAATTCCGAGCAGTACTTC
CDR3aa: CASSFVPVVENSEQYF
v_gene: TRBV5-1
j_gene: TRBJ2-7
abundance: -
d_gene: -

CDR3nt: TGCGCCAGCAGCTCTGGAGGGAGGGAGTGGGATGAGCAGTTCTTC
CDR3aa: CASSSGGREWDEQFF
v_gene: TRBV5-1
j_gene: TRBJ2-1
abundance: once
d_gene: TRBD2

CDR3nt: TGTGCCAGCAGCCCGGGAGGGGGCGCCGCTGAAAAACTGTTTTTT
CDR3aa: CASSPGGGAAEKLFF
v_gene: TRBV7-9
j_gene: TRBJ1-4
abundance: few
d_gene: TRBD1

CDR3nt: TGTGCCTGGACCGGGGGGGGAGGTGAAAAACTGTTTTTT
CDR3aa: CAWTGGGGEKLFF
v_gene: TRBV30
j_gene: TRBJ1-4
abundance: -
d_gene: -

CDR3nt: TGTGCCAGCTCACCAAATACAGGGAACTATGGCTACACCTTC
CDR3aa: CASSPNTGNYGYTF
v_gene: TRBV18
j_gene: TRBJ1-2
abundance: -
d_gene: -

CDR3nt: TGTGCCAGCAGTCCAATAGCGGGACTCATTTACGAGCAGTACTTC
CDR3aa: CASSPIAGLIYEQYF
v_gene: TRBV27
j_gene: TRBJ2-7
abundance: -
d_gene: TRBD2

CDR3nt: TGCGCCAGCAGCCCGGGGCACCACCTTGGAAACACCATATATTTT
CDR3aa: CASSPGHHLGNTIYF
v_gene: TRBV5-1
j_gene: TRBJ1-3
abundance: -
d_gene: -

CDR3nt: TGTGCCAGCAGCGTAGGGGACGGTCCCTACAATGAGCAGTTCTTC
CDR3aa: CASSVGDGPYNEQFF
v_gene: TRBV9
j_gene: TRBJ2-1
abundance: -
d_gene: -

CDR3nt: TGTGCCAGCAGCCTGAACCCGGACAGATCCTACGAGCAGTACTTC
CDR3aa: CASSLNPDRSYEQYF
v_gene: TRBV6-5
j_gene: TRBJ2-7
abundance: -
d_gene: -

CDR3nt: TGTGCCAGTACGGGCGGGGCCAACACCGGGGAGCTGTTTTTT
CDR3aa: CASTGGANTGELFF
v_gene: TRBV2
j_gene: TRBJ2-2
abundance: -
d_gene: -

CDR3nt: TGTGCTAGTGGTTTGCTCCCAGGTTCAGGCACTGAAGCTTTCTTT
CDR3aa: CASGLLPGSGTEAFF
v_gene: TRBV12-5
j_gene: TRBJ1-1
abundance: -
d_gene: -

CDR3nt: TGTGCCAGCAGCTATGGGGCGCAGGGCGAGCAGTACTTC
CDR3aa: CASSYGAQGEQYF
v_gene: TRBV5-6
j_gene: TRBJ2-7
abundance: -
d_gene: -